Listed here are 23 T cell receptor beta chains from one sample, sequenced in a study of vaccination effects on CD4 cells after COVID-19. Within the ViraFEST assay, antigen-specific CD4+ T cells underwent expansion with viral peptide pools prior to sequencing. With approximately 10 days of culture completed, CD4+ T cells were isolated. Nucleocapsid antibodies were negative in the vaccine recipients, who had never had SARS-CoV-2 infection. The repertoire was sequenced with immunoSEQ multiplex PCR; TCRdb's copy has only in-frame clones and lacks some. The sample includes tens of thousands of clones, 77% seen only once; the top ten take 2.5% to 3.5%. For these receptors, no antigen is known. Material: CD4+ T cells from PBMCs cultured with HCoV-NL63 spike peptides, obtained before COVID-19 vaccination. Receptor source: a human donor who received a COVID-19 vaccine.

This clone has only a few counts. The chain recombines TRBV5-1 with TRBJ1-2; D is uncertain. V dropped 1 base and J dropped 3 bases, with 13 bases sitting between them. The germline V gene has CDR1 SGHRS and CDR2 YFSETQ. The CDR3 runs 15 residues. The CDR3 protein is CASSLLRTGDYGYTF. The CDR3 DNA follows: TGCGCCAGCAGCTTGTTACGAACCGGTGACTATGGCTACACCTTC.

The chain has TRBV5-1 and TRBJ2-1; D tentatively fits TRBD1 or TRBD2 (5 bases each). The germline V gene encodes CDR1 SGHRS and CDR2 YFSETQ. The V gene lost 5 bases and the J gene lost 7 bases, with 22 bases spanning the gap. The CDR3 sequence is 16 residues long. CDR3 sequence (DNA): TGCGCCAGCAGTTTTCTTTATGGGACGGGGCAGAATGAGCAGTTCTTC. Amino acid sequence: CASSFLYGTGQNEQFF.

This chain joins TRBV7-9 and TRBJ1-2; the D is unclear. Trimming shortened V by 5 bases and J by 4 bases, and 14 bases separated the two germline ends. Germline-derived CDR1 and CDR2 are SEHNR and FQNEAQ (reference sequence). This CDR3 contains 14 residues. The CDR3 DNA is TGTGCCAGCAGCCTACACGGGATTAGCTATGGCTACACCTTC. Translating it yields CASSLHGISYGYTF.

The chain carries TRBV18 and TRBJ2-7, with a tentative D call TRBD2 (6 bases). Trimming left V 1 base short and J 4 bases short, with 8 bases between. This CDR3 has 13 amino acids. From germline, CDR1 is KGHSH and CDR2 LQKENI. The CDR3 DNA sequence: TGTGCCAGCTCACCACAGGAGGGGTACGAGCAGTACGTC. Protein product: CASSPQEGYEQYV.

The V and J genes are TRBV29-1 and TRBJ1-4, with D hard to call. V lost 7 bases, J lost 6 bases, and 15 bases lay in between. From germline, CDR1 is SQVTM and CDR2 ANQGSEA. The CDR3 runs to 13 residues. The CDR3, as DNA: TGCAGCGCTGGAGGGAGAGGAGATGAAAAACTGTTTTTT. Residues: CSAGGRGDEKLFF.

The chain employs TRBV6-2 or TRBV6-3 and TRBJ2-7; D may be TRBD1 (6 bases). This CDR3 is 15 amino acids long. Germline lookup yields CDR1 MNHEY and CDR2 SVGEGT. V lost 3 bases, J lost 0 bases, and 12 bases lay in between. CDR3 residues: CASSYSTGFSYEQYV. The CDR3 DNA follows: TGTGCCAGCAGTTATTCCACAGGGTTCTCCTACGAGCAGTACGTC.

V and J are TRBV6-5 and TRBJ2-7; TRBD2 matches 11 bases. Per the germline V gene, CDR1 is MNHEY and CDR2 is SVGAGI. The CDR3 totals 14 residues. CDR3 region: CASSNSGTSGEQYV. CDR3 DNA: TGTGCCAGCAGTAACTCCGGGACTAGCGGCGAGCAGTACGTC.

The gene calls are TRBV7-2 and TRBJ1-4; 7 positions agree with TRBD1. Unmatched junction bases numbered 5, after V lost 3 bases and J lost 4 bases. Germline lookup yields CDR1 SGHTA and CDR2 FQGNSA. The CDR3 is 15 residues long. As DNA, the CDR3 is TGTGCCAGCAGCTTTCAGGACAGGAGTAATGAAAAACTGTTTTTT. It translates to CASSFQDRSNEKLFF.

J is TRBJ1-5 and V is TRBV12-3 or TRBV12-4, with D possibly being TRBD1 (6 bases). V lost 5 bases, J lost 6 bases, and 11 bases lay in between. The CDR3 has 13 residues. DNA of the CDR3: TGTGCCAGCAGTCTGGACAGTGGTCAGCCCCAGCATTTT. It codes for CASSLDSGQPQHF.

The chain uses TRBV9 and TRBJ1-3; a weak D match, TRBD1 (6 bases). This CDR3 spans 16 amino acids. Germline V gene lookup returns CDR1 SGDLS and CDR2 YYNGEE. Deletions cut 0 bases from V and 2 bases from J, with 12 bases between. This CDR3 is CASSVEAGAAGNTIYF. The DNA of the CDR3 is TGTGCCAGCAGCGTAGAGGCAGGGGCTGCTGGAAACACCATATATTTT.

V gene TRBV24-1 combines with J gene TRBJ1-5; unclear D gene. The CDR3 is 11 amino acids. CDR1 is KGHDR and CDR2 is SFDVKD in the germline V gene. The germline V and J ends were trimmed by 4 bases and 11 bases, with 8 bases remaining between them. This CDR3 is CATSDLGAQHF. The CDR3, as DNA: TGTGCCACCAGTGACTTGGGCGCCCAGCATTTT.

V is TRBV5-1 and J is TRBJ2-3; D gene unclear. Germline V gene sequence: CDR1 SGHRS, CDR2 YFSETQ. The CDR3 loop spans 15 amino acids. V was clipped by 4 bases and J by 3 bases, with 15 bases between them. The CDR3 bases are TGCGCCAGCAGCATCGGACCGGTAAGAACAGATACGCAGTATTTT. Residues: CASSIGPVRTDTQYF.

This chain uses TRBV6-5 with TRBJ1-4; D is uncertain. The V gene's germline CDR1 is MNHEY and CDR2 SVGAGI. The CDR3 spans 14 residues. V gave up 0 bases and J gave up 6 bases, with 8 bases separating them. CDR3: CASSYSTPYEKLFF. CDR3 sequence (DNA): TGTGCCAGCAGTTACTCCACGCCTTATGAAAAACTGTTTTTT.

The rearrangement links TRBV6-5 to TRBJ2-3, with D hard to call. This CDR3 is built from 13 residues. Trimming pared 7 bases from V and 4 bases from J, leaving 12 bases between. The germline gives CDR1 MNHEY, CDR2 SVGAGI. The CDR3 nucleotides are TGTGCCAGCACCAAACCCGGAGCAGATACGCAGTATTTT. Encoded protein: CASTKPGADTQYF.

The CDR3 protein is CASSFGQGDTGELFF. The CDR3 DNA follows: TGTGCCAGCAGTTTCGGACAGGGGGACACCGGGGAGCTGTTTTTT. The V and J genes are TRBV6-5 and TRBJ2-2; 10 nucleotides line up with TRBD1. CDR1 and CDR2 (germline): MNHEY, SVGAGI. The V and J ends lost 4 bases and 3 bases, in that order; junction bases with no gene match: 2. CDR3 length: 15 residues.

The chain joins TRBV5-5 to TRBJ1-1, with no clear D. Trimming cost V 2 bases and J 1 base, with 6 bases left between them. The germline CDR1 and CDR2 sequences are SGHKS and YYEKEE (reference sequence). CDR3 length: 13 amino acids. The CDR3 DNA sequence: TGTGCCAGCAGCTTCGATCGGAACACTGAAGCTTTCTTT. As protein: CASSFDRNTEAFF.

This chain joins TRBV29-1 and TRBJ2-3, with D tentatively TRBD1 or TRBD2 (5 bases each). Germline V gene lookup returns CDR1 SQVTM and CDR2 ANQGSEA. Between the trimmed V and J ends, which lost 7 bases and 4 bases, there was a span of 12 bases. The CDR3 extends over 12 amino acids. The CDR3 DNA reads as TGCAGCGCCGCACTAGGGGCAGATACGCAGTATTTT. Protein: CSAALGADTQYF.

The chain couples TRBV28 to TRBJ2-1; 9 bases map to TRBD1. From germline, CDR1 is MDHEN and CDR2 SYDVKM. The CDR3 covers 16 residues. V was clipped by 1 base and J by 1 base; unmatched bases: 2. The DNA for the CDR3 is TGTGCCAGCAGTTTATTCGGACAGGGGTCCTACAATGAGCAGTTCTTC. Its protein product is CASSLFGQGSYNEQFF.

This clone was detected only a few times. CDR3 in amino acids: CASSHRTRLGEKLFF. In nucleotides, the CDR3 is TGTGCCAGCAGTCATAGGACCCGACTTGGGGAAAAACTGTTTTTT. V usage is TRBV6-5 and J usage is TRBJ1-4; D remains ambiguous. CDR1 is MNHEY, CDR2 SVGAGI, per germline. The CDR3 has 15 residues. The V and J ends lost 5 bases and 8 bases respectively, with 18 bases between them.

The J gene is TRBJ1-6, the V gene TRBV2, with D possibly being TRBD1 (5 bases). Trimming removed 6 bases at V and 9 bases at J, with 9 bases between. CDR3 length: 12 amino acids. Germline CDR1 SNHLY, CDR2 FYNNEI. CDR3 loop: CASRKGSSPLHF. Here the CDR3 DNA reads TGTGCCAGCAGGAAGGGGAGTTCACCCCTCCACTTT. Full variable domain (outside the CDR3, taken from reference TRBV2 and TRBJ1-6): EPEVTQTPSHQVTQMGQEVILRCVPISNHLYFYWYRQILGQKVEFLVSFYNNEISEKSEIFDDQFSVERPDGSNFTLKIRSTKLEDSAMYFCASRKGSSPLHFGNGTRLTVT.

This chain uses TRBV18 with TRBJ1-4; no definite D call. The CDR3 sequence is 14 residues long. CDR1 is KGHSH, CDR2 LQKENI, per germline. The ends were cut back, 5 bases at V and 5 bases at J, with 12 bases in the middle. The CDR3 spells CASSSSAGNEKLFF. In nucleotides, the CDR3 is TGTGCCAGCTCATCCTCCGCTGGGAATGAAAAACTGTTTTTT.

The V and J genes are TRBV20-1 and TRBJ1-5; D gene unclear. The ends were cut back, 3 bases at V and 6 bases at J, with 12 bases in the middle. The CDR3 is made up of 13 amino acids. Germline V CDR1 and CDR2: DFQATT, SNEGSKA (reference sequence). CDR3 in DNA: TGCAGTGCTAGTACGGGTAGTCCTCAGCCCCAGCATTTT. It codes for CSASTGSPQPQHF.

The chain links TRBV10-3 to TRBJ1-5; tentatively, D is TRBD1 (6 bases). Trimming left V 2 bases short and J 5 bases short, with 10 bases between. Germline CDR1 reads ENHRY; CDR2 reads SYGVKD. The CDR3 spans 14 residues. Here the CDR3 DNA reads TGTGCCATCAGTGAGCAGGGGCAGGATCAGCCCCAGCATTTT. This translates into CAISEQGQDQPQHF.